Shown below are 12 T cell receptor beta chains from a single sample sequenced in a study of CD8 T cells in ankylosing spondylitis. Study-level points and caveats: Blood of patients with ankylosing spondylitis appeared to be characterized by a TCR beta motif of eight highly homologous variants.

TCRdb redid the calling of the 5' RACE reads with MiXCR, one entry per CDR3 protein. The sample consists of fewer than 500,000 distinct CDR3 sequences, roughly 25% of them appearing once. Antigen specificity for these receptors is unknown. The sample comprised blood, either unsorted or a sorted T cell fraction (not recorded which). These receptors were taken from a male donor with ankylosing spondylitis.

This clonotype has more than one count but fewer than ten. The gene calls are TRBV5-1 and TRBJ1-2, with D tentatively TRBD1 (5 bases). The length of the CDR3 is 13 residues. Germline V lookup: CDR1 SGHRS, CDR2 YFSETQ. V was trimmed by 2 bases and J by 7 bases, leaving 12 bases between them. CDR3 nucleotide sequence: TGCGCCAGCAGCTTTCCAGGGAGTCCTGGCTACACCTTC. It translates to CASSFPGSPGYTF.

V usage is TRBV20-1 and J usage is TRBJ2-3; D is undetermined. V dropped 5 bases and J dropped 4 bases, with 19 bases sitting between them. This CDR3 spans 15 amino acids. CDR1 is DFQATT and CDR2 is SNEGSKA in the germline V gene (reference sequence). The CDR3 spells CSADPLFESADTQYF. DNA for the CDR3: TGCAGTGCTGACCCACTCTTCGAGAGCGCAGATACGCAGTATTTT.

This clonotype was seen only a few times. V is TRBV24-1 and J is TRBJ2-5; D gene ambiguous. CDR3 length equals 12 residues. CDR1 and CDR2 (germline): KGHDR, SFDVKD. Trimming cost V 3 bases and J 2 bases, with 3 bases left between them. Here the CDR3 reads CATSDTQETQYF. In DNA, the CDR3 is TGTGCCACCAGTGATACACAAGAGACCCAGTACTTC.

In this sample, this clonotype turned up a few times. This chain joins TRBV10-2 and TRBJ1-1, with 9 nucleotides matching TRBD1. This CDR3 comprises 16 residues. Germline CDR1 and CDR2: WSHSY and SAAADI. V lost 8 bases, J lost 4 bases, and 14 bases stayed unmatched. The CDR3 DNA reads TGCGCCAGCCGGGACAGGGCGTCACCTCGAGTCACTGAAGCTTTCTTT. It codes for CASRDRASPRVTEAFF.

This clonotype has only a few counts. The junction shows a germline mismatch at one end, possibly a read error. The CDR3 loop reads CSASAQGYDYTF. The CDR3 DNA sequence: TGCAGTGCTAGTGCCCAAGGGTATGACTACACCTTC. The rearrangement joins TRBV20-1 to TRBJ1-2; D unresolved. Germline V gene sequence: CDR1 DFQATT, CDR2 SNEGSKA (reference sequence). This CDR3 is 12 amino acids long.

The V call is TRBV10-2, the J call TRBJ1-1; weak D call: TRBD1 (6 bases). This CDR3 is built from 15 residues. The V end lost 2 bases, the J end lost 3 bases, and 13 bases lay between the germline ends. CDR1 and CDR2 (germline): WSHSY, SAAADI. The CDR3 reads CASSEVGGWDTEAFF. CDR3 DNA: TGCGCCAGCAGTGAGGTAGGGGGTTGGGACACTGAAGCTTTCTTT.

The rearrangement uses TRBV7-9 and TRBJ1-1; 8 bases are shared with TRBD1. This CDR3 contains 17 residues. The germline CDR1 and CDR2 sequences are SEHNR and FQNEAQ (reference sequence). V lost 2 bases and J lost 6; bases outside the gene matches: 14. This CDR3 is CASSLKKIGQGFAEAFF. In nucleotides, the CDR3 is TGTGCCAGCAGCTTAAAAAAGATCGGACAGGGTTTTGCTGAAGCTTTCTTT.

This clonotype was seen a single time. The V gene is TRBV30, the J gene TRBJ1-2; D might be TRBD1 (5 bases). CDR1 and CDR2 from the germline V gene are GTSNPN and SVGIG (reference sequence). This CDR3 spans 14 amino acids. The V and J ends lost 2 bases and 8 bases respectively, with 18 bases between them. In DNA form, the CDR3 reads TGTGCCTGGAGTCCCGGGGGACGGGGAGTGGGCTACACCTTC. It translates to CAWSPGGRGVGYTF.

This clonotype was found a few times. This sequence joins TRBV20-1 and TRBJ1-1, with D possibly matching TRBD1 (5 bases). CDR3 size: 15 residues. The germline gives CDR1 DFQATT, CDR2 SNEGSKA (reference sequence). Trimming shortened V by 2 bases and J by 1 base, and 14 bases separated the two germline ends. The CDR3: CSARRSGGTNTEAFF. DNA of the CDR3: TGCAGTGCTAGACGGAGTGGGGGGACGAACACTGAAGCTTTCTTT.

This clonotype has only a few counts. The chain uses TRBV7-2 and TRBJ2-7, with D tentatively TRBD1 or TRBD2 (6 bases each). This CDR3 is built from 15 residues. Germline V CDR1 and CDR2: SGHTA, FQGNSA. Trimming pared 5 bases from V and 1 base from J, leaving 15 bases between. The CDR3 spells CASSPFKGGSYEQYF. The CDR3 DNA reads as TGTGCCAGCAGCCCATTTAAGGGGGGTTCCTACGAGCAGTACTTC.

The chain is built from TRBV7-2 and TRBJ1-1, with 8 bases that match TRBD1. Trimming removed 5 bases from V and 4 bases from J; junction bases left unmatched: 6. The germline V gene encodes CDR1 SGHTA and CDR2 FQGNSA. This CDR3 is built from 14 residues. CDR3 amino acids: CASSRDRISTEAFF. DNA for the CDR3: TGTGCCAGCAGCCGGGACAGGATCTCCACTGAAGCTTTCTTT.

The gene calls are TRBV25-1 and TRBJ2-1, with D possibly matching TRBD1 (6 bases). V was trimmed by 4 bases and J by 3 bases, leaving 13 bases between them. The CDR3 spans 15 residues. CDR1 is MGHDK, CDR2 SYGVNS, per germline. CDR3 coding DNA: TGTGCCAGCAGTGTCGGTGGGACATACTACAATGAGCAGTTCTTC. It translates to CASSVGGTYYNEQFF.